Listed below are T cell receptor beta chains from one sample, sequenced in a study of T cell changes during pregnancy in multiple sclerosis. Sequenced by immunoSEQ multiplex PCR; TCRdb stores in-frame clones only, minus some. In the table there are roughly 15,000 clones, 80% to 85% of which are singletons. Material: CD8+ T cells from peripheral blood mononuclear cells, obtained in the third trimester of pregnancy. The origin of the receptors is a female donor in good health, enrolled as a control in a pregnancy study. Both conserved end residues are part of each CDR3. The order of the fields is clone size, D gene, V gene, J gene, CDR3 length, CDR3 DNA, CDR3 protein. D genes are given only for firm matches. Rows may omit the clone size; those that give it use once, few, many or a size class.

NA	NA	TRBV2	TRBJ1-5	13	TGTGCCAGCAGTGACAGAGGTCTTCAGCCCCAGCATTTT	CASSDRGLQPQHF
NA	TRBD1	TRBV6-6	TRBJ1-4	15	TGTGCCAGCAACATCCGGGACAGGGAAAATGAAAAACTGTTTTTT	CASNIRDRENEKLFF
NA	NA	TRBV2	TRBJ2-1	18	TGTGCCAGCAGTGAAGCGCTCGAGACTAAAGTCTTCTACAATGAGCAGTTCTTC	CASSEALETKVFYNEQFF
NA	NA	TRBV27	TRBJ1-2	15	TGTGCCAGCAGTTATATATTCGGGGGAGGAGGTGGCTACACCTTC	CASSYIFGGGGGYTF
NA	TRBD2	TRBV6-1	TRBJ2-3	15	TGTGCCAGCAGTGAAATAGCGGGGAGCACAGATACGCAGTATTTT	CASSEIAGSTDTQYF
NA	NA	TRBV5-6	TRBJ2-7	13	TGTGCCAGCAGCAGCCTCAGGGGCTACGAGCAGTACTTC	CASSSLRGYEQYF
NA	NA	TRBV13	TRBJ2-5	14	TGTGCCAGCAGCTTTCCGGGAAACCAAGAGACCCAGTACTTC	CASSFPGNQETQYF
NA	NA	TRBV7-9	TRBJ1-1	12	TGTGCCAGCAGCTACCTGACAGCTGAAGCTTTCTTT	CASSYLTAEAFF
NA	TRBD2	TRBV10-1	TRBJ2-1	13	TGCGCCAGCTCGGGAGGGGGGGCCAATGAGCAGTTCTTC	CASSGGGANEQFF
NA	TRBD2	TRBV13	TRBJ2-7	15	TGTGCCAGCAGCTCCCTTAGCGGGAGACCCCACGAGCAGTACTTC	CASSSLSGRPHEQYF
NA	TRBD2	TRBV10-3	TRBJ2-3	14	TGTGCCATCAGTGGGACTAGCGGTTCAGATACGCAGTATTTT	CAISGTSGSDTQYF
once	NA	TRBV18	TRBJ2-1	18	TGTGCCAGCTCACCACCGAAGGTGGGGGGAGGAGTGTACAATGAGCAGTTCTTC	CASSPPKVGGGVYNEQFF
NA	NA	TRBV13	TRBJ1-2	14	TGTGCCAGCATCCCGGGGGGACCGCACTATGGCTACACCTTC	CASIPGGPHYGYTF
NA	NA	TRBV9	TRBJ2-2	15	TGTGCCAGCAGCGTCTGGACTTCGAACACCGGGGAGCTGTTTTTT	CASSVWTSNTGELFF
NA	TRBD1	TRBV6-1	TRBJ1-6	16	TGTGCCAGCAGTGAAGCTCCTGGACAGGGAAATTCACCCCTCCACTTT	CASSEAPGQGNSPLHF
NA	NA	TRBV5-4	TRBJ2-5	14	TGTGCCAGCAGCTCTAGCAAGTACCAAGAGACCCAGTACTTC	CASSSSKYQETQYF
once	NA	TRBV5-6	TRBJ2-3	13	TGTGCCAGCAGCCTCGGGGGCACAGATACGCAGTATTTT	CASSLGGTDTQYF
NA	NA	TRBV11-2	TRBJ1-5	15	TGTGCCAGCAGCTTTACAGTCGATAGCAATCAGCCCCAGCATTTT	CASSFTVDSNQPQHF
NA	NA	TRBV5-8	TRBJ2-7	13	TGTGCCAGCACCCGGGCAGGGACCTACGAGCAGTACTTC	CASTRAGTYEQYF
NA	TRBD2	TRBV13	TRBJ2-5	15	TGTGCCAGCAGCGGCCGGGGACTAGAGGAAGAGACCCAGTACTTC	CASSGRGLEEETQYF
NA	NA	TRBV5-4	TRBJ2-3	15	TGTGCCAGCAGCTTGGAGAGCACCCGACAAGATACGCAGTATTTT	CASSLESTRQDTQYF
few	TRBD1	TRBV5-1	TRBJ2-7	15	TGCGCCAGCCACCCGAGGACAGGGCTTAATCACGAGCAGTACTTC	CASHPRTGLNHEQYF
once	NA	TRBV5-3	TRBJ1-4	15	TGTGCCAGAAGCCCGGGATGGCGGACGGGAGAAAAACTGTTTTTT	CARSPGWRTGEKLFF
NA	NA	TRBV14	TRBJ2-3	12	TGTGCCAGCAGCCAAGACCGCCGTGCGGTCGGGTTT	CASSQDRRAVGF